The following is a T cell receptor (beta chain) sequence with its context. Antigen specificity is unknown. Germline V CDR1 and CDR2: SGHDT, YYEEEE. This CDR3 comprises 15 residues. The V end was cut by 0 bases, the J end by 0 bases, with 9 bases between. TCRdb's copy holds only in-frame clones and misses some; the assay was immunoSEQ multiplex PCR. The data hold 95,000 to 150,000 clones, with 85% to 95% observed a single time. This sample stems from a study of T cell responses to AZD1222 COVID-19 vaccine. Broader study findings: Two AZD1222 administrations were followed by greater Spike-specific TCR breadth and depth. Epitopes outside B.1.351 and B.1.1.7 mutated regions reportedly drew nearly half of spike TCRs.

The starting material was peripheral blood, obtained on day 0 of AZD1222 vaccination. This receptor was obtained from an adult in good health. This sequence joins TRBV5-6 and TRBJ1-1, with D unclear. CDR3: CASSLDGIMNTEAFF. In nucleotides, the CDR3 is TGTGCCAGCAGCTTGGACGGCATCATGAACACTGAAGCTTTCTTT.